The 5 T cell receptor beta chains listed next were all sequenced from one sample in a study of blood T cell repertoires in COVID-19. The repertoire was sequenced with immunoSEQ multiplex PCR; TCRdb's copy has only in-frame clones and lacks some. The data show under 250,000 clones, about 86% seen once. Sequencing input: peripheral blood. These receptors came from a man in his forties or fifties with active or convalescent COVID-19.

The chain is built from TRBV29-1 and TRBJ1-1; TRBD1 aligns across 7 bases. Trimming removed 7 bases from V and 5 bases from J; junction bases left unmatched: 7. The CDR3 has 12 residues. In germline, CDR1 is SQVTM, CDR2 ANQGSEA. CDR3 DNA sequence: TGCAGCGCCCACAGGGGTTCAACTGAAGCTTTCTTT. It is translated as CSAHRGSTEAFF.

This clone was detected only once. V is TRBV29-1 and J is TRBJ1-5, with 7 bases identical to TRBD1. Losses at the gene ends were 7 bases for V and 1 base for J; bases not matched to a gene: 1. This CDR3 comprises 12 residues. Germline-derived CDR1 and CDR2 are SQVTM and ANQGSEA. CDR3 residues: CSAQGSNQPQHF. The CDR3, as DNA: TGCAGCGCACAGGGGAGCAATCAGCCCCAGCATTTT. Complete variable domain (other parts from reference TRBV29-1 and TRBJ1-5): SAVISQKPSRDICQRGTSLTIQCQVDSQVTMMFWYRQQPGQSLTLIATANQGSEATYESGFVIDKFPISRPNLTFSTLTVSNMSPEDSSIYLCSAQGSNQPQHFGDGTRLSIL.

Only one count was recorded for this clone. The rearrangement joins TRBV7-3 to TRBJ2-5, with 7 bases aligning to TRBD1. V was clipped by 6 bases and J by 2 bases; unmatched bases: 9. Germline-derived CDR1 and CDR2 are SGHTA and FQGTGA. The CDR3 covers 15 residues. For the CDR3, the DNA is TGTGCCAGCAGTGATCGTGGGGGACAGCAAGAGACCCAGTACTTC. It encodes CASSDRGGQQETQYF.

The CDR3 protein is CATGRESEKLFF. The CDR3 DNA sequence: TGTGCCACAGGGCGGGAGAGTGAAAAACTGTTTTTT. The J gene is TRBJ1-4, the V gene TRBV19; maybe TRBD1 (5 bases). Looked up from germline, CDR1 is LNHDA and CDR2 is SQIVND (reference sequence). V gave up 10 bases and J gave up 7 bases, with 13 bases separating them. This CDR3 contains 12 residues. Together with reference TRBV19 and TRBJ1-4, the CDR3 gives the full variable domain: DGGITQSPKYLFRKEGQNVTLSCEQNLNHDAMYWYRQDPGQGLRLIYYSQIVNDFQKGDIAEGYSVSREKKESFPLTVTSAQKNPTAFYLCATGRESEKLFFGSGTQLSVL.

The genes are TRBV6-5 and TRBJ1-1; TRBD1 aligns across 9 bases. Trimming removed 2 bases from V and 5 bases from J; junction bases left unmatched: 6. This CDR3 region has 15 residues. CDR1 is MNHEY, CDR2 SVGAGI, per germline. The CDR3 loop reads CASSYLQGARTEAFF. In nucleotides, the CDR3 is TGTGCCAGCAGTTACCTACAGGGGGCACGGACTGAAGCTTTCTTT.